This entry lists 4 T cell receptor beta chains sequenced from one sample in a study of blood T cell repertoires in COVID-19. TCRdb's table, derived via immunoSEQ multiplex PCR, lists solely in-frame clones and lacks some. In the table there are a few hundred thousand clones, 87% of which are singletons. Sequenced: PBMCs or T cells enriched from blood (not recorded which). These receptors all come from a woman aged 30 to 39 who had recovered from COVID-19.

The chain links TRBV9 to TRBJ2-5, with 8 bases matching TRBD1. V dropped 0 bases and J dropped 5; count of bases not matched to a gene: 6. Germline lookup yields CDR1 SGDLS and CDR2 YYNGEE. The CDR3 loop spans 15 amino acids. In DNA form, the CDR3 reads TGTGCCAGCAGCGTAGCAAACAGGGGGTGGGAGACCCAGTACTTC. Residues: CASSVANRGWETQYF.

The J gene is TRBJ2-5, the V gene TRBV9, with a tentative D call TRBD2 (6 bases). Germline values: CDR1 SGDLS, CDR2 YYNGEE. The CDR3 has 16 residues. V shed 4 bases and J shed 7 bases, with 23 bases lying between them. CDR3 in DNA: TGTGCCAGCAGCCCCCCGGAGGAGGGAGCCGGGGGGACCCAGTACTTC. Residues: CASSPPEEGAGGTQYF.

This chain connects TRBV11-1 to TRBJ2-2; 11 bases agree with TRBD1. V trimming: 8 bases; J trimming: 5 bases; junction bases outside the gene matches: 1. The CDR3 runs to 13 residues. The germline V gene encodes CDR1 SGHAT and CDR2 FQDESV (reference sequence). In DNA, the CDR3 is TGTGCCAGCGGGGACAGGGGGACCGGGGAGCTGTTTTTT. Protein: CASGDRGTGELFF.

The chain recombines TRBV24-1 with TRBJ2-1; a weak D match, TRBD2 (5 bases). This CDR3 spans 14 amino acids. With 8 bases removed from V and 7 bases from J, the gap between germline ends came to 17 bases. Germline-derived CDR1 and CDR2 are KGHDR and SFDVKD. CDR3 sequence (DNA): TGTGCCACCAAATGGCGGGTTGTGGGGAATGAGCAGTTCTTC. Its protein is CATKWRVVGNEQFF.